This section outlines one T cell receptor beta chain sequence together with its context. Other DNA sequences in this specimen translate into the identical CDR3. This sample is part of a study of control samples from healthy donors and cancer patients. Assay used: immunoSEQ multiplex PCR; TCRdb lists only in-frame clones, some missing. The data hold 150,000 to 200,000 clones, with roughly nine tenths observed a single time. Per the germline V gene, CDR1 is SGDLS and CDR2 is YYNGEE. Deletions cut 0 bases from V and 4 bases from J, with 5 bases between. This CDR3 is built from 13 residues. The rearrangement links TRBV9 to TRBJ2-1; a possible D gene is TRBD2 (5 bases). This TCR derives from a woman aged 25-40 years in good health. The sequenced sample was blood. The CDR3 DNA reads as TGTGCCAGCAGCGTAGGGACTTACAATGAGCAGTTCTTC. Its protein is CASSVGTYNEQFF.